These 3 T cell receptor beta chains were all obtained from the same sample, sequenced in a study of graft-versus-host responses after intestinal transplantation. Their target antigens are unknown. Generated by immunoSEQ multiplex PCR, the TCRdb table keeps only in-frame clones and is missing some. The table records around 97,000 clones, 91% of them present only once. The sample in question was unstimulated CD4+ T cells sorted from spleen or lymph node cells, obtained before transplant. These receptors originate from a human donor who was the organ donor for an intestinal transplant.

The V gene is TRBV2, the J gene TRBJ2-5; 11 positions match TRBD2. The V segment lost 7 bases and the J segment 0 bases; nucleotides outside the gene matches: 10. CDR1 SNHLY and CDR2 FYNNEI come from the germline V gene. This CDR3 is built from 17 residues. The chain's CDR3 is CASTPGRTSGYQETQYF. The CDR3 region has the DNA TGTGCCAGCACCCCGGGAAGGACTAGCGGGTACCAAGAGACCCAGTACTTC.

V is TRBV6-5 and J is TRBJ1-2; 9 bases match TRBD1. This CDR3 contains 15 residues. The V and J ends lost 0 bases and 8 bases, in that order; junction bases with no gene match: 7. The germline gives CDR1 MNHEY, CDR2 SVGAGI. CDR3 region: CASSYSNRGREGYTF. The CDR3 nucleotides are TGTGCCAGCAGTTACTCGAACAGGGGGCGGGAAGGCTACACCTTC.

V gene TRBV6-5 combines with J gene TRBJ1-2; tentatively, D is TRBD1 (6 bases). Trimming left V 8 bases short and J 1 base short, with 8 bases between. From germline, CDR1 is MNHEY and CDR2 SVGAGI. The CDR3 length is 12 residues. This chain's CDR3 is CASLDSNYGYTF. The CDR3 nucleotides are TGTGCCAGCCTGGACAGTAACTATGGCTACACCTTC.